This record concerns one T cell receptor beta chain sequence. The CDR3 totals 16 residues. Per germline, CDR1 SGHNT and CDR2 YYREEE (reference sequence). The trim removed 4 bases at V and 3 bases at J, leaving 12 bases unmatched. This sample is part of a study of CD8 T cells in Susac syndrome. RNA amounts of about 0.45 to 1 ug underwent reverse transcription with random hexamers. One entry per CDR3 protein, called by TCRdb with MiXCR from the immunoSEQ multiplex PCR reads. The data hold 350,000 to 550,000 distinct CDR3 sequences, with 75% to 90% observed a single time. Specimen: CD8+ T cells from PBMCs. This receptor was obtained from a human donor with multiple sclerosis. J is TRBJ1-1 and V is TRBV5-4; 7 bases are shared with TRBD1. The CDR3 here is CASSPEGGQLYTEAFF. The CDR3 region has the DNA TGTGCCAGCAGCCCCGAGGGGGGACAGCTCTACACTGAAGCTTTCTTT.